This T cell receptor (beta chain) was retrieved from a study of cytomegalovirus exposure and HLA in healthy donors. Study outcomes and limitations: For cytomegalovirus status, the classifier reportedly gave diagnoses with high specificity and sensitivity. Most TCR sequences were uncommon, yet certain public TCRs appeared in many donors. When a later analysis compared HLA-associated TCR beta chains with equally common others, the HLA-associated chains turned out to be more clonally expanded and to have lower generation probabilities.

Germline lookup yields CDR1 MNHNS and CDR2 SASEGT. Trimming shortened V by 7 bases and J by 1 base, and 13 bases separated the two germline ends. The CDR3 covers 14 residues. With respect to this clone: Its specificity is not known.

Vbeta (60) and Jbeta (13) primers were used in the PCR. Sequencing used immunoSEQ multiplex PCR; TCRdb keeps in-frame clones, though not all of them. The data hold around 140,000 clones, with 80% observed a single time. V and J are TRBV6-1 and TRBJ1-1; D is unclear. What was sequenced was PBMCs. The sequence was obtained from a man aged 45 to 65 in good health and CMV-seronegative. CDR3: CASTRGRSNTEAFF. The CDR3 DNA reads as TGTGCCAGCACCAGAGGTAGATCGAACACTGAAGCTTTCTTT.